The 5 T cell receptor beta chains reported below all come from one sample, sequenced in a study. TCRdb re-derived calls from the reads in MiXCR, one entry per CDR3 protein. This table has 5,000 to 6,000 distinct CDR3 sequences, more than 8% appearing once. Sequencing was done on a sample of CD4+ T cells from synovial fluid. All receptors come from a human donor with rheumatoid arthritis.

This clonotype qualifies as medium-sized. This chain links TRBV29-1 with TRBJ1-1, with 7 bases lining up with TRBD1. The V gene's germline CDR1 is SQVTM and CDR2 ANQGSEA. The CDR3 extends over 13 amino acids. V trimming: 5 bases; J trimming: 3 bases; junction bases outside the gene matches: 6. In DNA form, the CDR3 reads TGCAGCGTTCGACAGGGTTTAGACACTGAAGCTTTCTTT. Its protein product is CSVRQGLDTEAFF.

The J gene is TRBJ1-5, the V gene TRBV5-1; D is possibly TRBD1 (6 bases). There are 16 residues in the CDR3. Trimming left V 0 bases short and J 3 bases short, with 13 bases between. CDR1 is SGHRS and CDR2 is YFSETQ in the germline V gene. As DNA, the CDR3 is TGCGCCAGCAGCTTGGCAGGGGATACTACCAATCAGCCCCAGCATTTT. This gives the protein CASSLAGDTTNQPQHF.

There are many counts of this clonotype. This chain connects TRBV2 to TRBJ2-3; the match to TRBD2 covers 14 bases. Unmatched junction bases numbered 2, after V lost 5 bases and J lost 4 bases. The CDR3 runs to 15 residues. The germline V gene has CDR1 SNHLY and CDR2 FYNNEI. DNA of the CDR3: TGTGCCAGCAGTCTGGGACTAGCGGGAGCAGATACGCAGTATTTT. Protein sequence: CASSLGLAGADTQYF.

This clonotype was seen at least ten times. This chain connects TRBV18 to TRBJ2-5; D remains ambiguous. The CDR3 consists of 14 residues. V lost 4 bases, J lost 0 bases, and 9 bases lay in between. Looked up from germline, CDR1 is KGHSH and CDR2 is LQKENI. The CDR3 coding sequence is TGTGCCAGCTCACTACTCGTAGACCAAGAGACCCAGTACTTC. It specifies CASSLLVDQETQYF.

This clonotype was seen at least ten times. The V call is TRBV11-3, the J call TRBJ2-1; 10 bases agree with TRBD2. This CDR3 comprises 13 residues. V shed 5 bases, J shed 14 bases, and the junction held 9 bases outside the gene matches. Germline CDR1 SGHNT, CDR2 YENEEA. The CDR3 reads CASSLASGSPKFF. In DNA, the CDR3 is TGTGCCAGCAGCCTGGCTAGCGGGAGCCCCAAGTTCTTC.